This TCR beta chain emerged from a study of blood T cell repertoires in COVID-19. The assay was immunoSEQ multiplex PCR, and TCRdb's table has in-frame clones only and misses some. The sample lists some 520,000 clones, approximately 92% occurring once. Germline V CDR1 and CDR2: GTSNPN, SVGIG (reference sequence). The CDR3 is 13 amino acids. Trimming left V 5 bases short and J 10 bases short, with 17 bases between. The origin of this receptor is a man aged 18-30 years with COVID-19, enrolled during active disease. Source material: peripheral blood. J is TRBJ1-4 and V is TRBV30; D possibly corresponds to TRBD1 (5 bases). The CDR3 reads CAWQGSSLGKLFF. In nucleotides, the CDR3 is TGTGCCTGGCAGGGCTCCTCCCTGGGAAAACTGTTTTTT.